This T cell receptor beta chain was sequenced during a study of T cell repertoires in cytomegalovirus infection (dated by TCRdb to about 2019). In the study overall: Donor HLA type was relevant to the analysis, as public TCR beta signatures indicated carriage of CMV infection together with the matching HLA type. Overall results and qualifications from the work: In both this cohort and an independent cohort of several hundred donors, the cumulative frequency of public TCR beta family members distinguished carriers of CMV infection plus the relevant HLA type. The ex vivo response was dominated by HLA-C-restricted CMV-specific TCR beta clonotypes, and the single most frequent clonotype in two of eight donors was supplied by these HLA-C-restricted clonotypes.

A note on this clonotype: The clone's antigen remains unknown. The sample holds no much larger clone one base away, and base qualities are not on file.

Via the germline V gene (reference sequence), CDR1 is DFQATT and CDR2 SNEGSKA. The junction shows trimming of 0 bases on V and 0 bases on J, plus 8 bases between the germline ends. The CDR3 numbers 15 residues from cysteine through phenylalanine. Only CDR3 DNA is held: 45 bases, read in frame from base 1. TCRdb names Illumina HiSeq 1500 as the instrument used. In-frame beta chains were kept once TCRdb had trimmed the public reads at Q25 with fastp and called clones with MiXCR. Every distinct CDR3 protein forms one entry, paired with its most common genes and DNA. Present in this sample are about 740,000 distinct CDR3 sequences, 35% to 45% of which were seen just once. Roughly 2.9% of the sample is in the top ten clones.

The TCR was taken from a human donor in good health (CMV status not recorded). Some clones in this sample may be carry-over from other donors' samples. Sequencing was done on a sample of PBMCs. The rearrangement joined TRBV20-1 to TRBJ1-4; the D gene is not confidently resolved. DNA sequence: TGCAGTGCTAGAGAGAGCAGAGCAACTAATGAAAAACTGTTTTTT. This is translated as CSARESRATNEKLFF.